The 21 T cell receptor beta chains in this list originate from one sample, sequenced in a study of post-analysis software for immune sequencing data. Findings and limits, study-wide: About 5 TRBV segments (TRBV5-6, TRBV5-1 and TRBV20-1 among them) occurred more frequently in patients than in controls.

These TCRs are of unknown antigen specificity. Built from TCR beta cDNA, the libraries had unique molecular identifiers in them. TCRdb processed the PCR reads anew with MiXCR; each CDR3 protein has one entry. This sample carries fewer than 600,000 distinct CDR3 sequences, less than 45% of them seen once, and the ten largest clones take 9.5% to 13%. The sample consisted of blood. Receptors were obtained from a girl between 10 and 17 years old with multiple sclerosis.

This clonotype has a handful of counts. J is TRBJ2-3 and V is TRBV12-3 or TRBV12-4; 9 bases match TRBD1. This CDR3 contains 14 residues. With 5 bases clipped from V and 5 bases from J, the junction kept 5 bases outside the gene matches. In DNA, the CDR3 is TGTGCCAGCAGTCCCCGGGACAGGGAAGATACGCAGTATTTT. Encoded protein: CASSPRDREDTQYF.

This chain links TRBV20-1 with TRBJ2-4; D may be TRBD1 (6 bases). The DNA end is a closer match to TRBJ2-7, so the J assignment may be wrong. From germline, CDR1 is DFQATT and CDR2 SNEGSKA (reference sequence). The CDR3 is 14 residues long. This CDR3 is CSARGDTGGNEQYF. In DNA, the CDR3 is TGCAGTGCTAGGGGAGACACTGGGGGCAACGAGCAGTACTTC.

CDR3 in amino acids: CASSRRLASGTRDEQYF. The CDR3 DNA sequence: TGTGCCAGCAGCCGAAGGTTGGCGAGCGGGACTAGAGACGAGCAGTACTTC. The chain joins TRBV7-8 to TRBJ2-7; 8 nucleotides agree with TRBD2. Germline CDR1 and CDR2: SGHVS and FQNEAQ. The J segment lost 5 bases and the V segment lost 5 bases, leaving 17 bases of the junction unmatched. The CDR3 loop spans 17 amino acids.

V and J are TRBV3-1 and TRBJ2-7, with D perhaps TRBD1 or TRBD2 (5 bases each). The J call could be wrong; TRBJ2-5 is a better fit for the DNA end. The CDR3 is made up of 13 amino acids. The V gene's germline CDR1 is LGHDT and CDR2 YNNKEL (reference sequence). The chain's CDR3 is CASSPPRDETQYF. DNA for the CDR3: TGTGCCAGCAGTCCGCCGAGGGACGAGACCCAGTACTTC.

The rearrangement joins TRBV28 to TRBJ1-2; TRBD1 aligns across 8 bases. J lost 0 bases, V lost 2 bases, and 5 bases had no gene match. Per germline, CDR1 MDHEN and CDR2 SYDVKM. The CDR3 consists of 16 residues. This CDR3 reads CASSLTGQGSNYGYTF. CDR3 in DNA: TGTGCCAGCAGTTTAACCGGACAGGGATCTAACTATGGCTACACCTTC.

The chain's CDR3 is CASSQSGDYSYEQYF. Written as DNA, the CDR3 is TGCGCCAGCAGCCAATCCGGGGACTACTCCTACGAGCAGTACTTC. The rearrangement links TRBV4-1 to TRBJ2-7; 7 bases align to TRBD2. The CDR3 loop spans 15 amino acids. CDR1 is MGHRA, CDR2 YSYEKL, per germline. Unmatched junction bases numbered 4, after V lost 2 bases and J lost 0 bases.

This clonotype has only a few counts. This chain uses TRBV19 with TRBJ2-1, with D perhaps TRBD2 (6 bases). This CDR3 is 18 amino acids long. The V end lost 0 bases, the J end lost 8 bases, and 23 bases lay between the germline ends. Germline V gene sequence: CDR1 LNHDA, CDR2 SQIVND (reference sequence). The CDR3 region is CASSIDLGGSGSSDEQFF. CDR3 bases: TGTGCCAGTAGTATAGATCTGGGGGGAAGTGGCTCCTCGGATGAGCAGTTCTTC.

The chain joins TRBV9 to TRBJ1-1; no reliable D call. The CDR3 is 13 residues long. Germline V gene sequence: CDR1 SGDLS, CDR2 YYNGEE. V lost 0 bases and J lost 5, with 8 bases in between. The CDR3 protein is CASSVGGRTEAFF. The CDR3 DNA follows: TGTGCCAGCAGCGTAGGAGGGAGGACTGAAGCTTTCTTT.

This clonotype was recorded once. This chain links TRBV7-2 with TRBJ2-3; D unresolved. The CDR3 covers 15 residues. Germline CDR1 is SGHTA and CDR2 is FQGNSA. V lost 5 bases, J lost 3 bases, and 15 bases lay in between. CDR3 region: CASSPRRGVTDTQYF. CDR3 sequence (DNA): TGTGCCAGCAGCCCAAGGCGCGGAGTGACAGATACGCAGTATTTT. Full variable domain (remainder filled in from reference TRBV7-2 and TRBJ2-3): GAGVSQSPSNKVTEKGKDVELRCDPISGHTALYWYRQSLGQGLEFLIYFQGNSAPDKSGLPSDRFSAERTGGSVSTLTIQRTQQEDSAVYLCASSPRRGVTDTQYFGPGTRLTVL.

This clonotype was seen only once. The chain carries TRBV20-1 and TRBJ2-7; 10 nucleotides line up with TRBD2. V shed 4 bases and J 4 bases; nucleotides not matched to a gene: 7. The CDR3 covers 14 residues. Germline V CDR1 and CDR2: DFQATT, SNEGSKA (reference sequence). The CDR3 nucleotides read TGCAGTGCTACCGGACTAGCGGCTGGTTACGAGCAGTACTTC. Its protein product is CSATGLAAGYEQYF.

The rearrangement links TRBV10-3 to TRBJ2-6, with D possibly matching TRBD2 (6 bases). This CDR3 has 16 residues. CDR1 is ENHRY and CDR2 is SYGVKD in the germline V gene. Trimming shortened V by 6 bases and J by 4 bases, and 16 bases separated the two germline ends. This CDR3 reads CAIRPGEASGANVLTF. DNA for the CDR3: TGTGCCATCAGACCGGGGGAGGCATCAGGGGCCAACGTCCTGACTTTC.

The CDR3 bases are TGTGCCAGCTCACCAGGGACATCGTTCTACAATGAGCAGTTCTTC. This translates into CASSPGTSFYNEQFF. This chain links TRBV18 with TRBJ2-1; possible D gene TRBD1, 6 bases. Trimming left V 2 bases short and J 3 bases short, with 11 bases between. The CDR3 runs to 15 residues. Germline V gives CDR1 KGHSH, CDR2 LQKENI.

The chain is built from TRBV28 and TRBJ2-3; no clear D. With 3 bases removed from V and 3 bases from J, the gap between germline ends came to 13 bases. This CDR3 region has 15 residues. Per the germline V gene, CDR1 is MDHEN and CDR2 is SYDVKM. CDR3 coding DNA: TGTGCCAGCAGTTTCCCCTCGATGGGGACAGATACGCAGTATTTT. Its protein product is CASSFPSMGTDTQYF.

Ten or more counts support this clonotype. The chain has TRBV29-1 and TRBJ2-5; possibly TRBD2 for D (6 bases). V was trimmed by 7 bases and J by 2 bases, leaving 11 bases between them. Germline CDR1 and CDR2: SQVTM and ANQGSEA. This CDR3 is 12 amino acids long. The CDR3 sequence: CSAGGVQETQYF. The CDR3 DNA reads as TGCAGCGCCGGCGGGGTACAAGAGACCCAGTACTTC.

CDR3 DNA: TGCAGCGTGGGCGCGGAGTTTAGGGATGAGCAGTTCTTC. Its protein product is CSVGAEFRDEQFF. The chain is built from TRBV29-1 and TRBJ2-1; D ambiguous. The length of the CDR3 is 13 residues. Germline-derived CDR1 and CDR2 are SQVTM and ANQGSEA. V was pared by 6 bases and J by 8 bases, with 17 bases between.

As DNA, the CDR3 is TGTGCCAGCAGCCCGGACGCCAGCTACGAGCAGTACTTC. It specifies CASSPDASYEQYF. The chain recombines TRBV9 with TRBJ2-7; no clear D gene. CDR3 length: 13 amino acids. Per germline, CDR1 SGDLS and CDR2 YYNGEE. The V end was cut by 4 bases, the J end by 3 bases, with 11 bases between.

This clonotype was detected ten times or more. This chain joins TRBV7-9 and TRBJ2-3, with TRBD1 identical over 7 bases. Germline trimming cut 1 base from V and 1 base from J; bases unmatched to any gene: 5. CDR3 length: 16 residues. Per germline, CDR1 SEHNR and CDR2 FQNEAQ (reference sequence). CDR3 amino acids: CASSLDEGAGTDTQYF. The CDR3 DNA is TGTGCCAGCAGCTTAGATGAGGGGGCAGGCACAGATACGCAGTATTTT.

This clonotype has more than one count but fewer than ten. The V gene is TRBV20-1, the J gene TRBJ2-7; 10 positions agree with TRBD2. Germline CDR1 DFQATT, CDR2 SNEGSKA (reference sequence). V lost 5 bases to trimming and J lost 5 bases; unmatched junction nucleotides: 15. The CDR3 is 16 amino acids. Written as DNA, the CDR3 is TGCAGTGCTGCCCTCTCCCTAGCGGGGGCGGTGGACGAGCAGTACTTC. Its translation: CSAALSLAGAVDEQYF.

CDR3 sequence reads: CASSIDRRGEAYEQYF. Written as DNA, the CDR3 is TGTGCCAGTAGTATAGATCGTAGGGGTGAGGCGTACGAGCAGTACTTC. The V gene is TRBV19, the J gene TRBJ2-7; tentatively, D is TRBD1 (5 bases). Germline V gene sequence: CDR1 LNHDA, CDR2 SQIVND (reference sequence). The V end was cut by 0 bases, the J end by 4 bases, with 16 bases between. CDR3 size: 16 residues.

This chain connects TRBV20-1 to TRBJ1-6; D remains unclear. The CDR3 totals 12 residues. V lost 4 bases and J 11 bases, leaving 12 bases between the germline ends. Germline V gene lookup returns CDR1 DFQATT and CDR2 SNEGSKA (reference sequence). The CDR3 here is CSAISRGTPLHF. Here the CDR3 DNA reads TGCAGTGCTATCTCACGGGGTACACCCCTCCACTTT.

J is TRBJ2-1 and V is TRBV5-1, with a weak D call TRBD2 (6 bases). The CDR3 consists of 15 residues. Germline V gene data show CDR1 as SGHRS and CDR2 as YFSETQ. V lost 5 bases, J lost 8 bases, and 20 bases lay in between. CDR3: CASRLTSGISDEQFF. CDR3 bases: TGCGCCAGCAGGTTGACTAGTGGGATATCGGATGAGCAGTTCTTC.